A single sample is the source of the 32 T cell receptor beta chains below, sequenced in a study of T cells after yellow fever vaccination (dated by TCRdb to 2018 to 2020). The treatment or condition label for this specimen denotes: live attenuated yellow fever vaccine strain. To prepare the library, 5' RACE was applied. The sequencer was an Illumina HiSeq 2500. The public reads were reanalyzed by TCRdb: fastp trimming at Q25, MiXCR alignment, in-frame beta chains only. Rows with a matching CDR3 protein are joined into one entry that keeps the most common DNA and genes. Within this sample are approximately 550,000 distinct CDR3 sequences, with around 21% of them counted one time only. Of the sample, approximately 15% falls within the top ten clones. This sample comprised PBMCs, obtained 15 days after the yellow fever booster vaccination. These receptors were collected from a young man who received the YFV17D yellow fever vaccine.

This clonotype was counted only a few times. This chain joins TRBV7-8 and TRBJ2-1, with 11 nucleotides matching TRBD2. J lost 4 bases, V lost 3 bases, and 8 bases had no gene match. Germline CDR1 is SGHVS and CDR2 is FQNEAQ. The CDR3 runs to 17 residues. Written as DNA, the CDR3 is TGTGCCAGCAGCTTCCTTCCCGGGACTAGCGGATACAATGAGCAGTTCTTC. Translation gives CASSFLPGTSGYNEQFF. The full variable domain, completed using reference TRBV7-8 and TRBJ2-1, is GAGVSQSPRYKVAKRGQDVALRCDPISGHVSLFWYQQALGQGPEFLTYFQNEAQLDKSGLPSDRFFAERPEGSVSTLKIQRTQQEDSAVYLCASSFLPGTSGYNEQFFGPGTRLTVL.

In its sample, this clonotype was seen many times. The chain couples TRBV18 to TRBJ2-7; no definite D call. This CDR3 has 13 residues. Trimming cost V 3 bases and J 0 bases, with 6 bases left between them. Germline V CDR1 and CDR2: KGHSH, LQKENI. Here the CDR3 DNA reads TGTGCCAGCTCACCTCGCCCCTCCTACGAGCAGTACTTC. The encoded protein is CASSPRPSYEQYF.

This sequence joins TRBV3-1 and TRBJ1-2; D not certain. The CDR3 is made up of 13 amino acids. Germline-derived CDR1 and CDR2 are LGHDT and YNNKEL (reference sequence). V was pared by 2 bases and J by 1 base, with 5 bases between. CDR3 sequence: CASSQNFNYGYTF. The DNA of the CDR3 is TGTGCCAGCAGCCAAAATTTTAACTATGGCTACACCTTC.

This clonotype was counted ten times or more. The chain carries TRBV5-1 and TRBJ2-7, with D tentatively TRBD2 (6 bases). Germline lookup yields CDR1 SGHRS and CDR2 YFSETQ. The V end lost 0 bases, the J end lost 2 bases, and 9 bases lay between the germline ends. This CDR3 contains 14 residues. CDR3 protein: CASSLAGGTYEQYF. CDR3 in DNA: TGCGCCAGCAGCTTGGCCGGGGGAACCTACGAGCAGTACTTC.

This sequence joins TRBV6-2 or TRBV6-3 and TRBJ1-5; possibly TRBD1 for D (5 bases). V was trimmed by 2 bases and J by 6 bases, leaving 17 bases between them. This CDR3 is built from 16 residues. Germline CDR1 and CDR2: MNHEY and SVGEGT. The CDR3 loop is CASSYLGQGEGQPQHF. CDR3 DNA: TGTGCCAGCAGTTACCTTGGTCAGGGAGAAGGTCAGCCCCAGCATTTT.

V and J are TRBV5-1 and TRBJ2-5; 15 nucleotides match TRBD2. V shed 4 bases and J 2 bases; nucleotides not matched to a gene: 3. This CDR3 region has 16 residues. CDR1 is SGHRS, CDR2 YFSETQ, per germline. CDR3 loop: CASSQGLAGGQETQYF. In DNA form, the CDR3 reads TGCGCCAGCAGCCAGGGACTAGCGGGAGGTCAAGAGACCCAGTACTTC.

The rearrangement joins TRBV10-2 to TRBJ2-3; no definite D call. Germline V gene sequence: CDR1 WSHSY, CDR2 SAAADI. This CDR3 has 13 amino acids. The V gene lost 3 bases and the J gene lost 4 bases, with 8 bases spanning the gap. CDR3 in amino acids: CASSDAFSDTQYF. CDR3 bases: TGCGCCAGCAGTGACGCATTCTCAGATACGCAGTATTTT.

The chain has TRBV27 and TRBJ2-7, with 14 bases that match TRBD2. Trimming removed 3 bases from V and 3 bases from J; junction bases left unmatched: 4. The CDR3 has 16 residues. Per germline, CDR1 MNHEY and CDR2 SMNVEV (reference sequence). The CDR3 protein is CASSLEGLAGVYEQYF. In DNA form, the CDR3 reads TGTGCCAGCAGTTTGGAGGGACTAGCGGGAGTCTACGAGCAGTACTTC.

The chain is built from TRBV29-1 and TRBJ1-2, with a tentative D call TRBD1 (5 bases). In germline, CDR1 is SQVTM, CDR2 ANQGSEA. V lost 3 bases and J lost 2, with 10 bases in between. CDR3 size: 13 residues. The CDR3 coding sequence is TGCAGCGTTGAGGGGGGAAACAACTATGGCTACACCTTC. This sequence encodes CSVEGGNNYGYTF.

The rearrangement links TRBV10-3 to TRBJ1-1; 7 bases align to TRBD1. The CDR3 is 14 residues long. Germline V gives CDR1 ENHRY, CDR2 SYGVKD. J was trimmed by 2 bases and V by 6 bases; bases with no gene match: 6. Here the CDR3 reads CAISKGQTNTEAFF. CDR3 bases: TGTGCCATCAGCAAGGGACAGACCAACACTGAAGCTTTCTTT.

This clonotype appeared a few times. CDR3 loop: CASSFTNLNQPQHF. CDR3 sequence (DNA): TGTGCCAGCAGTTTCACTAACCTCAATCAGCCCCAGCATTTT. This sequence joins TRBV12-3 or TRBV12-4 and TRBJ1-5; unclear D gene. The V end was cut by 3 bases, the J end by 3 bases, with 9 bases between. There are 14 residues in the CDR3.

This chain connects TRBV28 to TRBJ2-4; maybe TRBD1 (5 bases). The V and J ends lost 8 bases and 4 bases respectively, with 12 bases between them. The V gene's germline CDR1 is MDHEN and CDR2 SYDVKM. The CDR3 extends over 13 amino acids. The CDR3: CASLRKGKNIQYF. CDR3 DNA sequence: TGTGCCAGCCTTCGTAAGGGGAAAAACATTCAGTACTTC.

The chain joins TRBV7-9 to TRBJ2-5; D not resolved. This CDR3 comprises 15 residues. Trimming left V 2 bases short and J 1 base short, with 11 bases between. The germline CDR1 and CDR2 sequences are SEHNR and FQNEAQ (reference sequence). The CDR3 DNA reads TGTGCCAGCAGCTTAACCCCTAGTCCCCAAGAGACCCAGTACTTC. Translation: CASSLTPSPQETQYF. Using reference TRBV7-9 and TRBJ2-5 for the parts outside the CDR3, the full variable domain is DTGVSQNPRHKITKRGQNVTFRCDPISEHNRLYWYRQTLGQGPEFLTYFQNEAQLEKSRLLSDRFSAERPKGSFSTLEIQRTEQGDSAMYLCASSLTPSPQETQYFGPGTRLLVL.

The CDR3 spells CSANGTPSENTEAFF. The CDR3 DNA sequence: TGCAGTGCTAATGGGACACCCTCGGAAAACACTGAAGCTTTCTTT. The gene calls are TRBV20-1 and TRBJ1-1; tentatively, D is TRBD1 (6 bases). Trimming removed 4 bases from V and 2 bases from J, with 17 bases in between. Germline assignment: CDR1 DFQATT and CDR2 SNEGSKA (reference sequence). The CDR3 is made up of 15 amino acids.

The CDR3 sequence is CASSLAGGPTEAFF. CDR3 coding DNA: TGTGCCAGCAGTTTAGCGGGGGGGCCCACTGAAGCTTTCTTT. The chain has TRBV12-3 or TRBV12-4 and TRBJ1-1; D might be TRBD1 (6 bases). The CDR3 loop spans 14 amino acids. Trimming left V 0 bases short and J 4 bases short, with 9 bases between.

This clonotype was found a few times. One end of the junction does not line up with germline, which may come from a read error. The chain carries TRBV7-7 and TRBJ2-1; 10 nucleotides match TRBD2. Germline CDR1 reads SSHAT; CDR2 reads FNYEAQ (reference sequence). The CDR3 is made up of 16 amino acids. The CDR3 loop reads CASSPGLARTYNEQFF. The CDR3 region has the DNA TGTGCTAGCAGCCCGGGACTAGCGAGAACCTACAATGAGCAGTTCTTC.

The rearrangement joins TRBV6-5 to TRBJ2-2; 9 bases line up with TRBD2. The CDR3 spans 18 residues. Germline V gene lookup returns CDR1 MNHEY and CDR2 SVGAGI. The V gene end was trimmed by 2 bases and the J gene end by 1 base; junction bases not matched to a gene: 8. The CDR3 sequence: CASSYPSGRTRNTGELFF. The CDR3 DNA is TGTGCCAGCAGTTACCCAAGCGGGAGGACCAGGAACACCGGGGAGCTGTTTTTT.

The chain is built from TRBV12-3 or TRBV12-4 and TRBJ2-1; maybe TRBD2 (6 bases). V shed 5 bases and J shed 15 bases, with 23 bases lying between them. This CDR3 has 14 amino acids. The DNA for the CDR3 is TGTGCCAGCAGTGCGCAGACTAGTGTAAGTAAGCTGTTCTTC. It yields the protein CASSAQTSVSKLFF.

This clonotype showed up just a few times. The chain recombines TRBV7-2 with TRBJ1-2, with D perhaps TRBD1 (5 bases). CDR1 and CDR2 (germline): SGHTA, FQGNSA. V lost 1 base, J lost 7 bases, and 16 bases lay in between. The CDR3 is made up of 15 amino acids. In DNA, the CDR3 is TGTGCCAGCAGCTTAGGCCACAGGTTACCGCGTGGCTACACCTTC. Its translation: CASSLGHRLPRGYTF.

The table lists this clonotype with a few counts. The chain links TRBV2 to TRBJ2-1; D is unclear. The CDR3 runs 10 residues. V was shortened by 7 bases and J by 8 bases, with 6 bases between the two germline ends. The germline V gene encodes CDR1 SNHLY and CDR2 FYNNEI. CDR3 region: CASNSDEQFF. As DNA, the CDR3 is TGTGCCAGCAACAGTGATGAGCAGTTCTTC.

CDR3 DNA sequence: TGTGCCAGCGGCCAGAGTGAGCAGTTCTTC. It is translated as CASGQSEQFF. This sequence joins TRBV6-5 and TRBJ2-1; D is unresolved. Germline CDR1 reads MNHEY; CDR2 reads SVGAGI. Trimming left V 8 bases short and J 9 bases short, with 8 bases between. The CDR3 sequence is 10 residues long.

This clonotype was seen more than once but under ten times. The V and J genes are TRBV29-1 and TRBJ2-1; 8 nucleotides agree with TRBD2. Losses at the gene ends were 2 bases for V and 0 bases for J; bases not matched to a gene: 3. Germline-derived CDR1 and CDR2 are SQVTM and ANQGSEA. There are 15 residues in the CDR3. The CDR3 reads CSVELLAASYNEQFF. The CDR3 DNA sequence: TGCAGCGTTGAATTACTAGCGGCCTCCTACAATGAGCAGTTCTTC.

This clonotype was counted at least ten times. Sequence at one end of the junction differs from germline and may be a read error. V gene TRBV12-3 or TRBV12-4 combines with J gene TRBJ2-6; D unclear. This CDR3 has 13 residues. The CDR3 reads CASSLAGANVLTF. CDR3 nucleotide sequence: TGTGCCAGCAGCTTAGCTGGGGCCAACGTCCTGACTTTC.

The V call is TRBV5-1, the J call TRBJ2-1; 7 bases line up with TRBD2. V was pared by 0 bases and J by 10 bases, with 4 bases of the junction left unmatched. This CDR3 region has 13 residues. Per the germline V gene, CDR1 is SGHRS and CDR2 is YFSETQ. CDR3 protein: CASSLGTSSEQFF. The CDR3 coding sequence is TGCGCCAGCAGCTTGGGGACTAGTAGCGAGCAGTTCTTC.

The chain recombines TRBV11-2 with TRBJ2-1; maybe TRBD2 (5 bases). V lost 1 base and J lost 10, with 14 bases in between. Germline loops: CDR1 SGHAT, CDR2 FQNNGV. This CDR3 region has 14 residues. The CDR3 bases are TGTGCCAGCAGCTTAGTGACCGGGAATGGGGAGCAGTTCTTC. Translated, it gives CASSLVTGNGEQFF.

The V gene is TRBV12-3 or TRBV12-4, the J gene TRBJ2-7, with TRBD2 matching 8 bases. V was clipped by 6 bases and J by 4 bases; unmatched bases: 8. The CDR3 sequence is 14 residues long. In nucleotides, the CDR3 is TGTGCCAGCAGCCTAAGCGGGAGTGTGTACGAGCAGTACTTC. It specifies CASSLSGSVYEQYF.

The chain recombines TRBV2 with TRBJ2-7; possible D gene TRBD1, 5 bases. The CDR3 runs to 12 residues. Germline lookup yields CDR1 SNHLY and CDR2 FYNNEI. The V gene lost 6 bases and the J gene lost 4 bases, with 10 bases spanning the gap. CDR3 DNA: TGTGCCAGCAGCGGCGACAGATACGAGCAGTACTTC. Its translation: CASSGDRYEQYF. The variable domain in full, with the rest retrieved from reference TRBV2 and TRBJ2-7, is EPEVTQTPSHQVTQMGQEVILRCVPISNHLYFYWYRQILGQKVEFLVSFYNNEISEKSEIFDDQFSVERPDGSNFTLKIRSTKLEDSAMYFCASSGDRYEQYFGPGTRLTVT.

The V gene is TRBV10-3, the J gene TRBJ2-5; TRBD2 agrees at 12 bases. V shed 4 bases, J shed 2 bases, and the junction held 5 bases outside the gene matches. CDR3 length: 16 residues. Germline V gives CDR1 ENHRY, CDR2 SYGVKD. The CDR3: CAISVSSGRAQETQYF. CDR3 sequence (DNA): TGTGCCATCAGTGTTTCTAGCGGGAGGGCTCAAGAGACCCAGTACTTC.

The J gene is TRBJ2-7, the V gene TRBV5-8; D call uncertain. Germline V gene lookup returns CDR1 SGHTS and CDR2 YDEGEE. The length of the CDR3 is 14 residues. V was clipped by 1 base and J by 2 bases, with 10 bases between them. CDR3 loop: CASSLRLPPYEQYF. DNA of the CDR3: TGTGCCAGCAGCTTGCGACTCCCTCCCTACGAGCAGTACTTC. Filled out from reference TRBV5-8 and TRBJ2-7, the complete variable domain reads EAGVTQSPTHLIKTRGQQATLRCSPISGHTSVYWYQQALGLGLQFLLWYDEGEERNRGNFPPRFSGRQFPNYSSELNVNALELEDSALYLCASSLRLPPYEQYFGPGTRLTVT.

The chain is built from TRBV28 and TRBJ2-4; a weak D match, TRBD2 (5 bases). Germline V lookup: CDR1 MDHEN, CDR2 SYDVKM. Deletions cut 8 bases from V and 9 bases from J, with 14 bases between. This CDR3 is built from 12 residues. The DNA of the CDR3 is TGTGCCAGCGGGGAGAGGAGGCGCATTCAGTACTTC. It codes for CASGERRRIQYF.

This clonotype has only a few counts. V gene TRBV30 combines with J gene TRBJ1-5, with D possibly being TRBD1 (5 bases). The V gene's germline CDR1 is GTSNPN and CDR2 SVGIG (reference sequence). CDR3 length: 13 amino acids. Trimming removed 2 bases at V and 5 bases at J, with 10 bases between. CDR3 protein: CAWSPGPHQPQHF. The CDR3 DNA follows: TGTGCCTGGAGTCCGGGGCCCCATCAGCCCCAGCATTTT.

The rearrangement links TRBV7-3 to TRBJ2-1; 9 nucleotides line up with TRBD2. This CDR3 comprises 16 residues. Losses at the gene ends were 1 base for V and 7 bases for J; bases not matched to a gene: 8. Germline V lookup: CDR1 SGHTA, CDR2 FQGTGA. The CDR3 sequence: CASSLSGVAGENEQFF. For the CDR3, the DNA is TGTGCCAGCAGCTTAAGTGGAGTAGCGGGGGAGAATGAGCAGTTCTTC.